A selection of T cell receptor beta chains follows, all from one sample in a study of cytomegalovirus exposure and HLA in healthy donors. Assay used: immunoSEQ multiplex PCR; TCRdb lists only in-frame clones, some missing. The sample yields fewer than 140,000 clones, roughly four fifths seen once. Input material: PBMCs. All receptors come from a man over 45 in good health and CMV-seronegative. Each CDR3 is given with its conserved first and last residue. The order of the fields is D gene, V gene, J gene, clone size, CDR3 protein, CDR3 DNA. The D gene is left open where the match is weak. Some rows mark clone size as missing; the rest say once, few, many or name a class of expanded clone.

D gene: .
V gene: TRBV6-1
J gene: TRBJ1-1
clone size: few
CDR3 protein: CASSSTGGATEAFF
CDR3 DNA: TGTGCCAGCAGTTCCACCGGGGGGGCCACTGAAGCTTTCTTT

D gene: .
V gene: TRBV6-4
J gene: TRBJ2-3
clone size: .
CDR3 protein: CASRPVGGQSTDTQYF
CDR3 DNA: TGTGCCAGCAGGCCAGTGGGGGGGCAGAGCACAGATACGCAGTATTTT

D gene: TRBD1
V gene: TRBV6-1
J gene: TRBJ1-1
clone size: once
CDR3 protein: CASSETRGPTEAFF
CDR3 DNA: TGTGCCAGCAGTGAAACAAGGGGGCCCACTGAAGCTTTCTTT

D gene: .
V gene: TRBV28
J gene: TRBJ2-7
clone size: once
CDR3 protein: CASSLYRGTYEQYF
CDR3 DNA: TGTGCCAGCAGTTTATACCGGGGAACCTACGAGCAGTACTTC

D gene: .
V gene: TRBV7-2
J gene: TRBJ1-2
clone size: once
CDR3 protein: CASSLEQLGRPSGYTF
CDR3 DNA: TGTGCCAGCAGCTTAGAGCAGCTAGGCCGGCCGAGTGGCTACACCTTC

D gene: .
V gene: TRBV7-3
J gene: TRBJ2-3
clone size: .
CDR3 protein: CASSSLPPPDTQYF
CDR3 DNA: TGTGCCAGCAGCTCACTCCCCCCACCAGATACGCAGTATTTT

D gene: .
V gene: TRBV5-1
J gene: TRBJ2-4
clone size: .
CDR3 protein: CASSEGLENIQYF
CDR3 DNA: TGCGCCAGCAGCGAGGGTCTCGAAAACATTCAGTACTTC

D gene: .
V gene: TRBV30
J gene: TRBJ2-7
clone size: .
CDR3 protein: CAWSVGGLEQYF
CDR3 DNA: TGTGCCTGGAGTGTTGGAGGGCTCGAGCAGTACTTC

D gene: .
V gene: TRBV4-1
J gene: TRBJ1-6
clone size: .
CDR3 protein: CASSQVPPPMSASPLHF
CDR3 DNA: TGCGCCAGCAGCCAAGTTCCCCCCCCCATGAGCGCTTCACCCCTCCACTTT

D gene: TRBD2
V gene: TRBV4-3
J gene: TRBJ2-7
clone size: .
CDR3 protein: CASSQVSGITYEQYF
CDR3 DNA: TGCGCCAGCAGCCAAGTTAGCGGGATTACCTACGAGCAGTACTTC

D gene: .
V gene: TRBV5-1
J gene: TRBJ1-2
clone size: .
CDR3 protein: CASSWGKQPGGYGYTF
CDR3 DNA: TGCGCCAGCAGCTGGGGGAAACAGCCCGGGGGCTATGGCTACACCTTC

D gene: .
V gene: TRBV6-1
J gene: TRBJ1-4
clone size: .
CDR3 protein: CASSDGSTNEKLFF
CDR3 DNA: TGTGCCAGCAGTGATGGCTCAACTAATGAAAAACTGTTTTTT

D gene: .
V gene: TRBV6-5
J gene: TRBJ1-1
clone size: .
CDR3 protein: CASRSGGYTEAFF
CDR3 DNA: TGTGCCAGCAGGTCCGGGGGGTATACTGAAGCTTTCTTT

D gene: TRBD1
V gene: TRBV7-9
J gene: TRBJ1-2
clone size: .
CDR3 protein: CASSGDRGLTDGYTF
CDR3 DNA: TGTGCCAGCAGCGGGGACAGGGGCCTTACCGATGGCTACACCTTC

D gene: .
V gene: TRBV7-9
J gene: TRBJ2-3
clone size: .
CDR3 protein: CASSLIGIVEDTDTQYF
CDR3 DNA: TGTGCCAGCAGCTTAATCGGCATCGTTGAGGACACAGATACGCAGTATTTT

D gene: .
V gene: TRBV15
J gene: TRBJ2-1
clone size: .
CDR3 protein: CATSTDRGYSEQFF
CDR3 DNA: TGTGCCACCAGCACGGACAGAGGGTATAGTGAGCAGTTCTTC

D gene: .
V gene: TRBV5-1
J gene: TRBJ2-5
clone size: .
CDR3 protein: CASSPIQGTQETQYF
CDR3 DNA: TGCGCCAGCAGCCCTATACAGGGCACACAAGAGACCCAGTACTTC

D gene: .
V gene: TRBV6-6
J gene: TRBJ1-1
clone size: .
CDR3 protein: CASSGEKYTEAFF
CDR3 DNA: TGTGCCAGCAGCGGGGAGAAATACACTGAAGCTTTCTTT

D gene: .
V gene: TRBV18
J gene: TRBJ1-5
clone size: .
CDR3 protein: CASSRQGQGQPQHF
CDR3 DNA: TGTGCCAGCTCACGGCAGGGACAAGGACAGCCCCAGCATTTT

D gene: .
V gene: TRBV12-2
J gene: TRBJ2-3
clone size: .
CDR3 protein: CASRLEVLVGLAGSTDTQYF
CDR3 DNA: TGTGCAAGTCGCTTAGAAGTTTTGGTGGGACTAGCGGGAAGCACAGATACGCAGTATTTT

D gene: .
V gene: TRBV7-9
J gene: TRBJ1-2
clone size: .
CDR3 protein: CASSLGQPNYGYTF
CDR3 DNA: TGTGCCAGCAGCCTTGGACAGCCTAACTATGGCTACACCTTC

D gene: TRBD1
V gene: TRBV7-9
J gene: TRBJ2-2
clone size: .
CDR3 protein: CSSSQPQGADTGELFF
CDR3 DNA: TGTTCCAGCAGCCAACCACAGGGGGCGGACACCGGGGAGCTGTTTTTT

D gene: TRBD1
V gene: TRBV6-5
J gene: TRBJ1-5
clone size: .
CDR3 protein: CASSYGQGANQPQHF
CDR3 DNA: TGTGCCAGCAGTTATGGTCAGGGGGCCAATCAGCCCCAGCATTTT

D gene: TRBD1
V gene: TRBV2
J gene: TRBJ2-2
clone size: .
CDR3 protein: CASSAVGTGGAGGELFF
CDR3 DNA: TGTGCCAGCAGTGCCGTGGGGACAGGGGGCGCTGGAGGGGAGCTGTTTTTT

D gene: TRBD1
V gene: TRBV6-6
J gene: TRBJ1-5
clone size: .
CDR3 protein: CASSDRDRGFQPQHF
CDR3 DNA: TGTGCCAGCAGTGACCGGGACAGGGGTTTTCAGCCCCAGCATTTT

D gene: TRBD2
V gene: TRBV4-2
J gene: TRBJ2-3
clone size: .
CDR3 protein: CASSQGSGGAPDTQYF
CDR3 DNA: TGTGCCAGCAGCCAAGGTAGCGGGGGGGCACCAGATACGCAGTATTTT

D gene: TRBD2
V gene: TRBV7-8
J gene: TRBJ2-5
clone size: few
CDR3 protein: CASSYTSGGLIGKTQYF
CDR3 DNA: TGTGCCAGCAGTTATACCAGCGGGGGGCTAATCGGAAAGACCCAGTACTTC

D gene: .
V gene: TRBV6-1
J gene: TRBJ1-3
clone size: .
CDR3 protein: CASSGVDSSSGNTIYF
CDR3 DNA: TGTGCCAGCAGTGGCGTGGACAGCAGCTCTGGAAACACCATATATTTT

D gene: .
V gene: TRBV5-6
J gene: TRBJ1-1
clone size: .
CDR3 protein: CASSLFRSGPGTEAFF
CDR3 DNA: TGTGCCAGCAGCTTGTTCCGGTCCGGCCCGGGGACTGAAGCTTTCTTT

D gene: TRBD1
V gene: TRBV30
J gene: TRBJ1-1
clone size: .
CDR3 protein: CAWSVGIIGGWTEAFF
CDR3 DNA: TGTGCCTGGAGTGTAGGGATTATAGGGGGCTGGACTGAAGCTTTCTTT

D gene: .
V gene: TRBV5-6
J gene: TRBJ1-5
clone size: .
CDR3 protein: CASSLGPVGGNQPQHF
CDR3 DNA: TGTGCCAGCAGCTTGGGACCGGTGGGAGGCAATCAGCCCCAGCATTTT

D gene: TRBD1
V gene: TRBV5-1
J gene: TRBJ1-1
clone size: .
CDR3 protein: CASSPEDRGTEAFF
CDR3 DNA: TGCGCCAGCAGCCCGGAGGACAGGGGGACTGAAGCTTTCTTT

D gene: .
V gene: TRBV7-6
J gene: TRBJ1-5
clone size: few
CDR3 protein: CASSLGSGDQPQHF
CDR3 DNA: TGTGCCAGCAGCTTAGGGTCAGGGGATCAGCCCCAGCATTTT